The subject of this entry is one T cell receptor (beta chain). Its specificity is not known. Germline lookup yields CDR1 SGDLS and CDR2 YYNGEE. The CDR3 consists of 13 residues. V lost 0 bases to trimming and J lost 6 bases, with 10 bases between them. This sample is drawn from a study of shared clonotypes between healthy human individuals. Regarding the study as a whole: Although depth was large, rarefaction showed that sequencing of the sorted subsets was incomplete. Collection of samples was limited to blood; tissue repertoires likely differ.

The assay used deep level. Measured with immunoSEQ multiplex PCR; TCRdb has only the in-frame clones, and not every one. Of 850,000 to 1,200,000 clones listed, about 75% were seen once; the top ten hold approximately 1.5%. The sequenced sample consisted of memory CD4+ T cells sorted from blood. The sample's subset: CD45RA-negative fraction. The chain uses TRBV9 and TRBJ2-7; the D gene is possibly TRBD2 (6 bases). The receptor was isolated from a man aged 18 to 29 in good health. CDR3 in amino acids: CASSVEDSGEQYF. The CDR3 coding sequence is TGTGCCAGCAGCGTAGAGGATAGCGGCGAGCAGTACTTC.